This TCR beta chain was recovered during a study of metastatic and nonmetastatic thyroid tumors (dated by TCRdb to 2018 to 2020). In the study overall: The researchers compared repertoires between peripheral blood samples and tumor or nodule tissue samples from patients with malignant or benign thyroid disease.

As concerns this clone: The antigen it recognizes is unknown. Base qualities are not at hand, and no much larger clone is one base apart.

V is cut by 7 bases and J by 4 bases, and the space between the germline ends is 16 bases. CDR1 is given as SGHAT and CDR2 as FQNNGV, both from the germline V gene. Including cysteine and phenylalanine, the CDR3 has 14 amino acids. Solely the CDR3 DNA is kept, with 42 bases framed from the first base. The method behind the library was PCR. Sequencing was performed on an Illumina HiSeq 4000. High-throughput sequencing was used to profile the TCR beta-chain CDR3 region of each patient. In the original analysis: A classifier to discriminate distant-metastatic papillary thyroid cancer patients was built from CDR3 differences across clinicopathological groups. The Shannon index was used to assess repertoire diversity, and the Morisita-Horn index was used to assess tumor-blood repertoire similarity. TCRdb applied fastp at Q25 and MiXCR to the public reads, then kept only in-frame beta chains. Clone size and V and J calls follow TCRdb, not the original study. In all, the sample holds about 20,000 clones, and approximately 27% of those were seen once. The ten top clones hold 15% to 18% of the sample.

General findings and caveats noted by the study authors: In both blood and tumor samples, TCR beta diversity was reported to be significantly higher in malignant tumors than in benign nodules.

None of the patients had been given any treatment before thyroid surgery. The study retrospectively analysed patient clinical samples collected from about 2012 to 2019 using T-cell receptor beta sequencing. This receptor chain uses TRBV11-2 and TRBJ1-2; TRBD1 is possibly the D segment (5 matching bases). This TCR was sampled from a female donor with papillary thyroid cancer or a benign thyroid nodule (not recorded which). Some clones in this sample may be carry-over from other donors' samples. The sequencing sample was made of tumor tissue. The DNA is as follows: TGTGCCAGCAACGATCGGATGGGGCCCTATGGCTACACCTTC. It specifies CASNDRMGPYGYTF.